The 6 T cell receptor beta chains reported below all come from one sample, sequenced in a study of post-analysis software for immune sequencing data. Unique molecular identifiers were carried by the TCR beta cDNA libraries. TCRdb analysed the PCR reads with MiXCR anew, one entry per CDR3 protein. The sample gives fewer than 550,000 distinct CDR3 sequences, about a third of which show up once; 5% to 6% is in the top ten. These TCRs' antigens remain unknown. Study-level points and caveats: TRBV segments more frequent in patients than in controls numbered about five and included TRBV5-6, TRBV5-1 and TRBV20-1.

Sample: blood. These receptors all come from a girl aged 2-17 years with multiple sclerosis.

The chain combines TRBV6-5 with TRBJ1-5; possible D gene TRBD1, 6 bases. Germline V gene sequence: CDR1 MNHEY, CDR2 SVGAGI. The CDR3 is made up of 12 amino acids. V shed 5 bases and J shed 9 bases, with 11 bases lying between them. CDR3 in amino acids: CASSLRGRPQHF. The CDR3 bases are TGTGCCAGCAGTCTCAGGGGTCGGCCCCAGCATTTT.

The CDR3 loop is CATSRAPSGAPTDTQYF. The CDR3 coding sequence is TGTGCCACCAGCAGAGCTCCTTCAGGGGCCCCCACAGATACGCAGTATTTT. The chain links TRBV15 to TRBJ2-3, with a tentative D call TRBD1 (6 bases). CDR1 is LNHNV, CDR2 YYDKDF, per germline (reference sequence). Deletions cut 1 base from V and 2 bases from J, with 16 bases between. There are 17 residues in the CDR3. Complete variable domain (other parts from reference TRBV15 and TRBJ2-3): DAMVIQNPRYQVTQFGKPVTLSCSQTLNHNVMYWYQQKSSQAPKLLFHYYDKDFNNEADTPDNFQSRRPNTSFCFLDIRSPGLGDTAMYLCATSRAPSGAPTDTQYFGPGTRLTVL.

This clonotype turned up a few times. This rearrangement joins TRBV20-1 to TRBJ2-7, with 10 nucleotides matching TRBD1. Germline V CDR1 and CDR2: DFQATT, SNEGSKA (reference sequence). CDR3 length equals 14 residues. Trimming took 5 bases from V and 2 from J; bases not matched to a gene: 6. CDR3 loop: CSAEPGTGAYEQYF. CDR3 nucleotides: TGCAGTGCTGAACCCGGGACAGGGGCCTACGAGCAGTACTTC.

The chain recombines TRBV9 with TRBJ2-3, with D perhaps TRBD1 (6 bases). The CDR3 has 18 residues. Germline V gene sequence: CDR1 SGDLS, CDR2 YYNGEE. V was shortened by 3 bases and J by 2 bases, with 22 bases between the two germline ends. The CDR3 nucleotides read TGTGCCAGCAGCGGCAGGACAGCGCCTGCACCCTCCACAGATACGCAGTATTTT. Protein sequence: CASSGRTAPAPSTDTQYF.

This clonotype was seen at least ten times. This chain uses TRBV5-1 with TRBJ2-7; unclear D gene. Germline V CDR1 and CDR2: SGHRS, YFSETQ. Trimming removed 4 bases at V and 3 bases at J, with 11 bases between. The length of the CDR3 is 13 residues. The CDR3 nucleotides read TGCGCCAGCAGCCCCGAGAACAGCTACGAGCAGTACTTC. Residues: CASSPENSYEQYF.

The table lists this clonotype with a few counts. The V and J genes are TRBV7-2 and TRBJ2-5; 9 bases align to TRBD1. Losses at the gene ends were 5 bases for V and 5 bases for J; bases not matched to a gene: 6. CDR3 size: 14 residues. Germline V gives CDR1 SGHTA, CDR2 FQGNSA. CDR3 nucleotide sequence: TGTGCCAGCAGCGCACCTACAGGGGGCGAGACCCAGTACTTC. Its protein product is CASSAPTGGETQYF.